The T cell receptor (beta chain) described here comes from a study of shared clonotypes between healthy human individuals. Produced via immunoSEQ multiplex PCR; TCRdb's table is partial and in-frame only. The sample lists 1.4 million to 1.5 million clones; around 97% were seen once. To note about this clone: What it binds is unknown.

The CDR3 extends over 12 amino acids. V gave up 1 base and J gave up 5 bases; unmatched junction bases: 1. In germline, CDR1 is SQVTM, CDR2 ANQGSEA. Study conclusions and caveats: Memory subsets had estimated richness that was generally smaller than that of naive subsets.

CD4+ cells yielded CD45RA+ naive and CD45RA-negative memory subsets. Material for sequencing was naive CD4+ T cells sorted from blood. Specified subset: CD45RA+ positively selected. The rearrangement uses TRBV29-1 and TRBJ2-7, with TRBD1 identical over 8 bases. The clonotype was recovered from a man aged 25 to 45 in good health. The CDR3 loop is CSVEGTGHEQYF. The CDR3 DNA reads TGCAGCGTTGAAGGGACAGGGCACGAGCAGTACTTC.